Listed below are T cell receptor beta chains from one sample, sequenced in a study of T cell responses to AZD1222 COVID-19 vaccine. Generated by immunoSEQ multiplex PCR, the TCRdb table keeps only in-frame clones and is missing some. The repertoire consists of 60,000 to 70,000 clones, with around 82% occurring once and the leading ten covering roughly 5%. Sequencing used peripheral blood, obtained on day 0 of AZD1222 vaccination. The receptor source for this set is an adult in good health. The CDR3 runs from the conserved cysteine through the conserved F or W. Not every row has a clone size; where given, it reads once, few, many or a size class.

NA	TRBV5-4	TRBJ2-3	CASSSPLAGGTDTQYF
few	TRBV12-3/TRBV12-4	TRBJ1-2	CASSYTAGGGYTF
NA	TRBV10-3	TRBJ2-2	CAIGETSGVTGELFF
NA	TRBV18	TRBJ2-5	CASSRGRDQETQYF
NA	TRBV4-3	TRBJ2-2	CASSPGLAGGPNTGELFF
NA	TRBV27	TRBJ1-2	CASGYGYGYTF
NA	TRBV11-3	TRBJ2-1	CASSPNPPGYRNDEQFF
NA	TRBV2	TRBJ2-5	CASSAPLAGGQETQYF
NA	TRBV4-2	TRBJ2-1	CASSQETSGGVYEQFF
NA	TRBV5-4	TRBJ1-4	CASSLDHSNEKLFF
few	TRBV19	TRBJ2-7	CASSISQSYEQYF
NA	TRBV5-6	TRBJ2-7	CASTKTGGPYEQYF
NA	TRBV19	TRBJ2-5	CASSSGQGEGETQYF
NA	TRBV11-2	TRBJ2-7	CASSVRVGGYEQYF
NA	TRBV11-2	TRBJ1-2	CASSSGQGRGYTF
NA	TRBV16	TRBJ1-5	CASSQRLDSLNQPQHF
NA	TRBV9	TRBJ2-1	CASSVGSYNEQFF
NA	TRBV6-4	TRBJ2-3	CASSDRADTDTQYF
NA	TRBV5-1	TRBJ2-5	CASSLGAGQETQYF
NA	TRBV5-1	TRBJ2-1	CASSPYSGGRNEQFF
NA	TRBV14	TRBJ1-1	CASSSQTGRLGEAFF
NA	TRBV21-1	TRBJ1-6	CASRTLTVPLHF
once	TRBV6-6	TRBJ2-5	CASSSPLTSGGETQYF
NA	TRBV30	TRBJ1-5	CAWSVGVARNQPQHF
NA	TRBV30	TRBJ2-7	CAWSLDRAGEQYF
NA	TRBV4-2	TRBJ1-2	CASSQEGQGASKNGYTF
NA	TRBV28	TRBJ2-3	CASSSLLTSGGAYLTDTQYF
NA	TRBV7-8	TRBJ1-1	CASSLPGQGANTEAFF
NA	TRBV7-2	TRBJ2-1	CASSWGGARGYNEQFF
once	TRBV30	TRBJ1-2	CAWRMRSAGRGYTF
once	TRBV11-3	TRBJ2-7	CASRGTSGSYEQYF
NA	TRBV7-8	TRBJ1-5	CASSLERGGGQPQHF
NA	TRBV6-5	TRBJ2-7	CASSYRRDYEQYF